A single sample is the source of the 15 T cell receptor beta chains below, sequenced in a study of T cell responses to AZD1222 COVID-19 vaccine. Only in-frame clones appear in the TCRdb table, and some are missing; sequencing was by immunoSEQ multiplex PCR. The data show approximately 150,000 clones, with nearly 90% seen just once and 4.5% to 5.5% held by the top ten. This specimen was peripheral blood, taken 28 days after the second dose of the MenACWY control vaccine. These receptors were collected from an adult who received the MenACWY meningococcal vaccine as a control.

The J gene is TRBJ1-6, the V gene TRBV7-2; D possibly corresponds to TRBD1 (6 bases). Deletions cut 3 bases from V and 5 bases from J, with 17 bases between. This CDR3 spans 17 amino acids. Germline loops: CDR1 SGHTA, CDR2 FQGNSA. This CDR3 reads CASSFGGARGHNSPLHF. In nucleotides, the CDR3 is TGTGCCAGCAGCTTTGGAGGGGCGCGGGGGCATAATTCACCCCTCCACTTT.

The chain uses TRBV5-4 and TRBJ2-2; 7 nucleotides align to TRBD1. The germline CDR1 and CDR2 sequences are SGHNT and YYREEE (reference sequence). J was trimmed by 4 bases and V by 2 bases; bases with no gene match: 2. This CDR3 comprises 14 residues. This CDR3 reads CASSFSGGTGELFF. The CDR3 region has the DNA TGTGCCAGCAGCTTTTCAGGGGGCACCGGGGAGCTGTTTTTT.

V and J are TRBV5-1 and TRBJ2-5, with D possibly being TRBD2 (5 bases). V was pared by 0 bases and J by 3 bases, with 9 bases between. Germline CDR1 SGHRS, CDR2 YFSETQ. The CDR3 contains 14 residues. Written as DNA, the CDR3 is TGCGCCAGCAGCTTGGGACCCGGGGAAGAGACCCAGTACTTC. The encoded protein is CASSLGPGEETQYF. Full variable domain (outside the CDR3, taken from reference TRBV5-1 and TRBJ2-5): KAGVTQTPRYLIKTRGQQVTLSCSPISGHRSVSWYQQTPGQGLQFLFEYFSETQRNKGNFPGRFSGRQFSNSRSEMNVSTLELGDSALYLCASSLGPGEETQYFGPGTRLLVL.

The chain links TRBV29-1 to TRBJ2-2; 10 bases agree with TRBD1. The CDR3 sequence is 14 residues long. The ends lost 6 bases at V and 5 bases at J; junction bases unmatched: 6. Germline assignment: CDR1 SQVTM and CDR2 ANQGSEA. The CDR3 reads CSVDGQGGTGELFF. Here the CDR3 DNA reads TGCAGCGTGGACGGACAGGGGGGAACCGGGGAGCTGTTTTTT.

The chain recombines TRBV5-6 with TRBJ1-6; 7 nucleotides match TRBD1. CDR3 length: 14 residues. Trimming at V came to 4 bases and at J to 9 bases, leaving 7 bases not matched to a gene. In germline, CDR1 is SGHDT, CDR2 YYEEEE. The CDR3 DNA reads TGTGCCAGCAGCGTAGGACAGGTGGGTTCACCCCTCCACTTT. It codes for CASSVGQVGSPLHF.

This clone was observed once. The V gene is TRBV29-1, the J gene TRBJ2-7; 7 bases match TRBD2. Trimming cost V 7 bases and J 2 bases; bases outside gene matches: 2. The CDR3 consists of 11 residues. Germline loops: CDR1 SQVTM, CDR2 ANQGSEA. Here the CDR3 reads CSGGTTYEQYF. CDR3 nucleotide sequence: TGCAGCGGAGGGACTACCTACGAGCAGTACTTC.

The chain joins TRBV5-6 to TRBJ1-2, with a possible D match to TRBD1 (5 bases). The CDR3 consists of 14 residues. V was trimmed by 0 bases and J by 2 bases, leaving 8 bases between them. The V gene's germline CDR1 is SGHDT and CDR2 YYEEEE. CDR3 nucleotide sequence: TGTGCCAGCAGCTTGGACAGGTCAAACTATGGCTACACCTTC. Translation: CASSLDRSNYGYTF.

This chain joins TRBV9 and TRBJ2-7; D uncertain. This CDR3 region has 14 residues. The ends were cut back, 4 bases at V and 3 bases at J, with 14 bases in the middle. CDR1 SGDLS and CDR2 YYNGEE come from the germline V gene. CDR3 amino acids: CASSPRVDFYEQYF. The CDR3 DNA reads as TGTGCCAGCAGCCCCCGAGTAGACTTCTACGAGCAGTACTTC. The variable domain in full, with the rest retrieved from reference TRBV9 and TRBJ2-7, is DSGVTQTPKHLITATGQRVTLRCSPRSGDLSVYWYQQSLDQGLQFLIQYYNGEERAKGNILERFSAQQFPDLHSELNLSSLELGDSALYFCASSPRVDFYEQYFGPGTRLTVT.

The rearrangement joins TRBV28 to TRBJ1-5; D is unclear. Germline CDR1 and CDR2: MDHEN and SYDVKM. The CDR3 spans 12 residues. Trimming left V 3 bases short and J 7 bases short, with 7 bases between. CDR3 bases: TGTGCCAGCAGTTTTCGACTGCAGCCCCAGCATTTT. Amino acid sequence: CASSFRLQPQHF.

This chain links TRBV6-5 with TRBJ1-2; tentatively, D is TRBD1 (5 bases). V lost 9 bases and J lost 0, with 8 bases in between. Germline-derived CDR1 and CDR2 are MNHEY and SVGAGI. The CDR3 has 12 amino acids. CDR3 sequence reads: CASRQSNYGYTF. As DNA, the CDR3 is TGTGCCAGTCGACAGTCTAACTATGGCTACACCTTC.

V gene TRBV28 combines with J gene TRBJ2-5, with a possible D match to TRBD2 (6 bases). CDR3 length equals 14 residues. Trimming stripped 5 bases from V and 5 bases from J, with 15 bases between. Per germline, CDR1 MDHEN and CDR2 SYDVKM. The CDR3 bases are TGTGCCAGCAGTGTCGCGGGGAGTATTGAGACCCAGTACTTC. This translates into CASSVAGSIETQYF.

The CDR3: CASSTRRQMLAKNIQYF. The CDR3 DNA follows: TGTGCCAGCAGTACACGCAGACAGATGCTAGCCAAAAACATTCAGTACTTC. The V gene is TRBV28, the J gene TRBJ2-4; TRBD1 might be the D (5 bases). V lost 5 bases, J lost 0 bases, and 17 bases lay in between. Germline V CDR1 and CDR2: MDHEN, SYDVKM. There are 17 residues in the CDR3.

For the CDR3, the DNA is TGTGCCAGCAGCTTGGACGCCTACAATGAGCAGTTCTTC. Protein product: CASSLDAYNEQFF. V is TRBV5-4 and J is TRBJ2-1; no firm D call. There are 13 residues in the CDR3. CDR1 SGHNT and CDR2 YYREEE come from the germline V gene (reference sequence). Trimming cost V 0 bases and J 2 bases, with 3 bases left between them.

In this sample, this clone turned up once. The rearrangement joins TRBV6-2 or TRBV6-3 to TRBJ1-1, with D perhaps matching TRBD1 (6 bases). The CDR3 has 13 amino acids. Trimming removed 7 bases from V and 8 bases from J, with 17 bases in between. Germline lookup yields CDR1 MNHEY and CDR2 SVGEGT. In DNA form, the CDR3 reads TGTGCCAGCACCCCCCCCGTCGGGACAGAAGCTTTCTTT. Translated, it gives CASTPPVGTEAFF.

V gene TRBV7-9 combines with J gene TRBJ2-3; perhaps TRBD1 as D (6 bases). The CDR3 loop spans 13 amino acids. Trimming took 6 bases from V and 3 from J, leaving 10 bases between them. Germline V CDR1 and CDR2: SEHNR, FQNEAQ (reference sequence). The CDR3 bases are TGTGCCAGCAGACACAGGGAGACAGATACGCAGTATTTT. Its protein product is CASRHRETDTQYF.